This T cell receptor (beta chain) appears in the sequencing data of a study of cytomegalovirus exposure and HLA in healthy donors. Sequencing was performed with immunoSEQ multiplex PCR; in TCRdb, only in-frame clones are kept and a portion is missing. The profile shows around 62,000 clones, around 89% of them singletons. The donors were in the roughly 130-subject validation cohort, distinct from the approximately 670-subject first cohort. V lost 0 bases and J 2 bases, leaving 14 bases between the germline ends. CDR1 and CDR2 from the germline V gene are LGHNA and YSLEER. The CDR3 sequence is 16 residues long.

The source material was PBMCs. The origin of this receptor is a woman under 30 in good health and CMV-seronegative. J is TRBJ2-7 and V is TRBV4-3; D unclear. The CDR3 nucleotides read TGCGCCAGCAGCCAAGATATGAACACAGAGACCTACGAGCAGTACTTC. Its protein is CASSQDMNTETYEQYF.